This TCR beta chain came from a study of blood T cells in healthy people across ages (dated by TCRdb to about 2015). About the study as a whole: In model experiments, roughly one uniquely barcoded TCR beta cDNA molecule per two T cells was captured by template switching. Age-related changes in TCR beta repertoire diversity were measured in the study by deep sequencing normalized with unique cDNA molecular identifiers. Four age groups were formed from the donors: young (average 16 years), middle-aged (roughly 38), aged (more than 55) and long-lived (82). To avoid experimental bias, donors of different ages were spread randomly across the sequencing lanes. For two donors (one aged 18 to 29 and one aged 80 or older), the study analyzed two additional independent replicas of 1 million unique cDNA reads from the same blood draw. Overall results and qualifications from the work: A strong correlation was found between observed TCR beta diversity and the percentage of naive T cells measured by flow cytometry. Observed TCR beta diversity per million T cells fell roughly linearly with age, and a significant reduction was already apparent by age roughly 40. Because profiling used bulk unsorted PBMCs, naive and antigen-experienced compartments could not be compared conclusively. Donor CMV infection status was unknown, potentially confounding age-related changes in expanded clonotypes. Estimates of total diversity based on one million sequenced T cells were regarded as lower bounds and as underestimates. Compared with the aged group, more naive CD4+ T cells, fewer expanded clones and increased TCR diversity were shown by the long-lived group, suggesting age selection.

Receptor libraries were prepared by 5' RACE. Sequencing used an Illumina HiSeq 2500. A second 7 to 11 cycle PCR used a sample-barcoded 5' primer and a J-beta primer mix. A unique molecular identifier was introduced onto each TCR beta cDNA molecule by a template-switch 5' adaptor carrying 12 random nucleotides. Each sample yielded at least 2.5 million CDR3-containing paired-end reads. All of the RNA was converted into first-strand cDNA using the Mint cDNA synthesis kit, with a TRBC-specific oligonucleotide serving as the primer. After uracil-DNA glycosylase treatment, a first 18-cycle PCR used universal primers M1SS and BC2_uni_R on all cDNA. Per the authors' processing: Each sample was normalized by randomly selecting 1 million high-quality reads, each carrying a distinct molecular identifier. Reads with shared molecular identifiers were discarded instead of being binned into consensus sequences. MiTCR, with a Q25 quality threshold and the strictest error-elimination algorithm, was used for CDR3 identification, clonotype clustering and error correction. A nonparametric unseen species model with Euler transformation was used to estimate lower-bound total TCR beta diversity. TCRdb handled the public reads itself, with Q25 trimming in fastp and clone calling in MiXCR, and kept productive beta chains. Rows matching on CDR3 protein sequence are summarized as one entry with the most common DNA and genes. None of the V and J calls come from the authors' own analysis; TCRdb made them. The sample table lists fewer than 900,000 distinct CDR3 sequences, roughly 43% of them with a count of one. The ten most abundant clones make up less than 25% of the sample.

On this clonotype itself: Its cognate antigen has yet to be identified. No per-base quality is available; no much larger clone lies one base away.

Systemically healthy Caucasian individuals from Russia, 35 to 50 in total and aged about 6 to 90 years, were included as donors. Around 10 milliliters of peripheral blood were collected from each donor into EDTA-treated Vacutainer tubes. Ficoll-Paque density-gradient centrifugation was used to isolate PBMCs, with at least 7 million per sample. Total RNA, at least 6 micrograms per sample, was extracted from PBMCs with Trizol reagent. The percentages of naive CD45RAhigh/CD27high T cells were determined by flow cytometry on a PBMC aliquot from every donor. The CDR3 runs 14 amino acids, cysteine and phenylalanine included. Only CDR3 DNA is held: 42 bases, read in frame from base 1. The CDR1 and CDR2 encoded by the germline V gene are MNHEY and SVGEGT. Here V drops 1 base and J drops 3 bases, and the junction holds 2 bases not matched to any gene.

This TCR came from a woman aged 60 to 75 in good health. The chain was built from TRBV6-2 or TRBV6-3 and TRBJ2-5; the junction holds 7 bases that match TRBD2. Sequencing was performed on blood. The DNA sequence is as follows: TGTGCCAGCAGTTACTGGCTAGCGGAAGAGACCCAGTACTTC. The encoded protein is CASSYWLAEETQYF.